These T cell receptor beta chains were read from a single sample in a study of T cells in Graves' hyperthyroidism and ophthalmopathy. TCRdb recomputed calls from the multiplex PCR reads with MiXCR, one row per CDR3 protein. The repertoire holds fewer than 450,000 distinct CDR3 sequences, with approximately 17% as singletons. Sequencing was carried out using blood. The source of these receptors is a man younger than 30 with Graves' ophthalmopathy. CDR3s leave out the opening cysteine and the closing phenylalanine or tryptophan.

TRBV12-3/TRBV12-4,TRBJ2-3,ATTRWEGENTQY
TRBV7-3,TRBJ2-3,ASGPQY
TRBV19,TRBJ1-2,ASGYTGTGFYGYT
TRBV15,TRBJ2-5,ATSRDRNTQETQY
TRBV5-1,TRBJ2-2,ASSRGHSTGELF
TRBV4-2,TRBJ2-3,ASSQATSGGVTDTQY
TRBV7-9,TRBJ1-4,ASSRTGSNEKLF
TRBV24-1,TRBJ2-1,ATSDLGRDNEQF
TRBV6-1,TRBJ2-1,ASRPGFRF
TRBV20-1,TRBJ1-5,SALTGGHQPQH
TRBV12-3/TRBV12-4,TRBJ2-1,ASTYPDRPYNEQF
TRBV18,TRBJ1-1,ASSPPMQGHTEAF
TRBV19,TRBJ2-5,ASSAQTGETQY
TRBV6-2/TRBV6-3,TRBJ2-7,ASSYQGRPYEQY
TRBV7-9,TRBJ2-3,ASSKDSGSTDTQY
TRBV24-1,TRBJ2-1,ATSDLGGGRGDNEQF
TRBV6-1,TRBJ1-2,ASSTKTGSGGYT
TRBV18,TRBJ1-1,ATKRDTEAF
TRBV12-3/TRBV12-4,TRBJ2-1,ASTTSGGVYNEQF
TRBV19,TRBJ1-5,ASSTLDRGSNQPQH
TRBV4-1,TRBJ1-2,ASSQRDYYGYT
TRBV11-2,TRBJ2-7,ASSLDGPYEQY
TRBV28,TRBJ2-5,ASSPSGDSQETQY
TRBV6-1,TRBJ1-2,AGSSTENYGYT
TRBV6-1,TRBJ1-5,ASILGGEGRWDNQPQH
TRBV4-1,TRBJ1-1,ASSQEVYDEAF
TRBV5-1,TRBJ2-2,ASSYTLNTGELF
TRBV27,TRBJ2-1,ASSYGTHNEQF
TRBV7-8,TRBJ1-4,ASSSQGGGWGEKLF
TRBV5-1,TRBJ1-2,ASSPRQGGGYGYT
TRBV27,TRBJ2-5,ASSQGGIPFRETQY
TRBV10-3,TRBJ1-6,AISESGTENSPLH
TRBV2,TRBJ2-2,ASRDLNTGELF
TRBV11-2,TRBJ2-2,ASSLVKASTGELF
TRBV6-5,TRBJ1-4,ASSYSGTGDEKLF
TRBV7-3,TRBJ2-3,ASSRGTSGLTDTQY
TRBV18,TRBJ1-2,ASSDTAVYGYT
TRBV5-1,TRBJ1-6,ASRGQGRNSPLH
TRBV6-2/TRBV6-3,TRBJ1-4,ASSSPGTRNNEKLF
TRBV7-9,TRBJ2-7,ASSAGTGIHEQY
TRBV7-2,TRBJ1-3,ASSLAQYSGNTIY
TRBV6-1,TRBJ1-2,ASSLFDTVRYGYT
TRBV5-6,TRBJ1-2,ASSSSLQLNYGYT
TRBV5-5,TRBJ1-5,ASSLEHEGRGQPQH
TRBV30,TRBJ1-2,ACRGTDGYT
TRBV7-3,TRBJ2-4,ASSLYRENIQY
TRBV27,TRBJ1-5,ASSPGPYLPQH
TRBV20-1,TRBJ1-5,SATRVEYQPQH
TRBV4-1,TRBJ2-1,ASSQGPGRRNEQF
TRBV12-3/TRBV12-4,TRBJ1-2,ASSTRGTGNYGYT
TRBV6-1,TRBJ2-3,ASRGTHFTDTQY
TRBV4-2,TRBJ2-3,ASSPGLAGGPGYTQY
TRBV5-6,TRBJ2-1,ASHRGGGSSYNEQF
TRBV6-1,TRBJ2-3,ARALALFTDTQY
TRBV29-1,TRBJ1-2,SVEVQANYGYT